This TCR beta chain was documented in a study of cytomegalovirus exposure and HLA in healthy donors. The V gene's germline CDR1 is MRHNA and CDR2 SNTAGT. The V end was cut by 4 bases, the J end by 3 bases, with 8 bases between. This CDR3 is built from 13 residues. Sequencing used immunoSEQ multiplex PCR; TCRdb keeps in-frame clones, though not all of them. The sample contains some 260,000 clones, about 92% of which appear only once. The sequence was obtained from a woman in her twenties or thirties in good health and CMV-seronegative. The chain recombines TRBV6-4 with TRBJ2-3; D gene uncertain. The material sequenced was PBMCs. CDR3 in DNA: TGTGCCAGCAGTGCCACAGAAACAGATACGCAGTATTTT. It specifies CASSATETDTQYF.